The clone carrying this T cell receptor (beta chain) was detected only once. Germline V gives CDR1 SGHKS, CDR2 YYEKEE (reference sequence). The V segment lost 3 bases and the J segment 2 bases; nucleotides outside the gene matches: 8. This CDR3 comprises 15 residues. Only in-frame clones appear in the TCRdb table, and some are missing; sequencing was by immunoSEQ multiplex PCR. The sample has about 29,000 clones, about 92% seen once. The sample comes from a study of graft-versus-host responses after intestinal transplantation. The wider study: Multivisceral, liver-intestinal, or isolated intestinal grafts went to recipients. Induction with anti-thymocyte globulin, then tacrolimus and steroids for around three years, was given to all recipients.

This sample comprised PBMCs, obtained 66 days after intestinal transplant. The V call is TRBV5-5, the J call TRBJ2-7; TRBD2 matches 7 bases. This TCR derives from a human patient who received an intestinal transplant, so some T cells may come from the graft donor. CDR3 sequence: CASSSRRGRTYEQYF. The CDR3 coding sequence is TGTGCCAGCAGCTCGAGGCGGGGGAGGACCTACGAGCAGTACTTC.